A single sample is the source of the 21 T cell receptor beta chains below, sequenced in a study of shared clonotypes between healthy human individuals. The assay was immunoSEQ multiplex PCR, and TCRdb's table has in-frame clones only and misses some. The sample gives about 2.4 million clones, roughly 93% of which show up once; 0.35% to 0.45% is in the top ten. The sequencing input was naive CD4+ T cells from PBMCs. The subset denotes: CD45RA+ positively selected. Source of these receptors: a man aged 18 to 29 in good health. Some clones in this sample may be carry-over from other donors' samples.

This chain uses TRBV28 with TRBJ2-5; D remains ambiguous. The CDR3 runs to 16 residues. CDR1 and CDR2 (germline): MDHEN, SYDVKM. The V gene lost 5 bases and the J gene lost 5 bases, with 21 bases spanning the gap. The CDR3 DNA is TGTGCCAGCAGTCCCCGCGCAGGAGCATCACGGGAGACCCAGTACTTC. Translated, it gives CASSPRAGASRETQYF.

The V call is TRBV9, the J call TRBJ1-4; TRBD1 is a possible D gene (6 bases). The CDR3 is 17 residues long. The ends were cut back, 2 bases at V and 6 bases at J, with 20 bases in the middle. The germline V gene has CDR1 SGDLS and CDR2 YYNGEE. CDR3 residues: CASSVSPAQGWHEKLFF. The CDR3, as DNA: TGTGCCAGCAGCGTGTCGCCGGCCCAGGGGTGGCATGAAAAACTGTTTTTT.

The rearrangement uses TRBV6-4 and TRBJ2-3, with a tentative D call TRBD2 (5 bases). Trimming shortened V by 3 bases and J by 1 base, and 11 bases separated the two germline ends. CDR3 length: 15 amino acids. Germline values: CDR1 MRHNA, CDR2 SNTAGT. The CDR3 here is CASSDGVRGTDTQYF. Here the CDR3 DNA reads TGTGCCAGCAGTGATGGGGTGCGGGGCACAGATACGCAGTATTTT.

The V gene is TRBV14, the J gene TRBJ2-7; 13 bases agree with TRBD2. This CDR3 has 16 residues. Per germline, CDR1 SGHDN and CDR2 FVKESK. V was clipped by 4 bases and J by 5 bases; unmatched bases: 8. CDR3 DNA sequence: TGTGCCAGCAGCCGGGCCACTAGCGGGAGGGCCCACGAGCAGTACTTC. Protein: CASSRATSGRAHEQYF.

The V call is TRBV2, the J call TRBJ1-5; D possibly corresponds to TRBD1 (6 bases). CDR3 length: 18 residues. V lost 6 bases and J 3 bases, leaving 24 bases between the germline ends. Germline V gene data show CDR1 as SNHLY and CDR2 as FYNNEI. CDR3 sequence reads: CASRADRSPNPFNQPQHF. The CDR3 nucleotides are TGTGCCAGCAGAGCCGACAGGAGCCCCAATCCTTTCAATCAGCCCCAGCATTTT.

The rearrangement uses TRBV10-3 and TRBJ2-3; TRBD2 matches at 7 bases. Unmatched junction bases numbered 9, after V lost 0 bases and J lost 0 bases. Germline assignment: CDR1 ENHRY and CDR2 SYGVKD. The CDR3 contains 18 residues. CDR3 nucleotides: TGTGCCATCAGTGAGTCTATCCTAGCGGCATCTAGCACAGATACGCAGTATTTT. Amino acids: CAISESILAASSTDTQYF.

This clone appeared once. In nucleotides, the CDR3 is TGCGCCAGCAGCTATACTAGCGGGAGGAGGGGCTACAATGAGCAGTTCTTC. Encoded protein: CASSYTSGRRGYNEQFF. This chain joins TRBV5-1 and TRBJ2-1; 12 bases map to TRBD2. The CDR3 has 17 residues. Germline CDR1 SGHRS, CDR2 YFSETQ. Trimming removed 3 bases from V and 3 bases from J; junction bases left unmatched: 7.

This CDR3 reads CASKNPSGDTDTQYF. The CDR3 DNA reads as TGCGCCAGCAAAAACCCTAGCGGGGACACAGATACGCAGTATTTT. The chain combines TRBV5-1 with TRBJ2-3; 9 bases line up with TRBD2. This CDR3 has 15 amino acids. Germline V lookup: CDR1 SGHRS, CDR2 YFSETQ. The V and J ends lost 6 bases and 2 bases, in that order; junction bases with no gene match: 7.

The V and J genes are TRBV5-4 and TRBJ1-5, with D unresolved. The CDR3 is made up of 15 amino acids. Germline CDR1 SGHNT, CDR2 YYREEE (reference sequence). The V end was cut by 4 bases, the J end by 1 base, with 12 bases between. CDR3 nucleotide sequence: TGTGCCAGCAGCACTGGAGGACGGAGCAATCAGCCCCAGCATTTT. This gives the protein CASSTGGRSNQPQHF.

This chain uses TRBV20-1 with TRBJ2-7; a weak D match, TRBD2 (5 bases). This CDR3 region has 11 residues. Trimming removed 1 base at V and 7 bases at J, with 8 bases between. Looked up from germline, CDR1 is DFQATT and CDR2 is SNEGSKA (reference sequence). CDR3 protein: CSARADSEQYF. In nucleotides, the CDR3 is TGCAGTGCTAGAGCGGACTCGGAGCAGTACTTC.

The V and J genes are TRBV5-1 and TRBJ2-1, with D possibly being TRBD2 (6 bases). V lost 3 bases to trimming and J lost 1 base, with 14 bases between them. CDR1 and CDR2 (germline): SGHRS, YFSETQ. The length of the CDR3 is 16 residues. CDR3 nucleotide sequence: TGCGCCAGCAGCTACCGGGGGAGCGCGTCCTACAATGAGCAGTTCTTC. Its translation: CASSYRGSASYNEQFF.

This clone was observed once. This sequence joins TRBV14 and TRBJ1-4; D not certain. V was cut by 0 bases and J by 6 bases, with 14 bases left in between. Looked up from germline, CDR1 is SGHDN and CDR2 is FVKESK. The CDR3 spans 16 residues. The CDR3 DNA sequence: TGTGCCAGCAGCCAAGAAGAAGGGCAGATCCATGAAAAACTGTTTTTT. Its translation: CASSQEEGQIHEKLFF.

This clone was counted once. The chain links TRBV11-2 to TRBJ2-7; 13 nucleotides line up with TRBD2. This CDR3 spans 18 amino acids. Germline loops: CDR1 SGHAT, CDR2 FQNNGV. V shed 7 bases and J 6 bases; nucleotides not matched to a gene: 18. The CDR3 nucleotides are TGTGCCAGCACCCTACGGGCCGGGACTAGCGGGATCGGGGGCGAGCAGTACTTC. It encodes CASTLRAGTSGIGGEQYF. Drawing the rest from reference TRBV11-2 and TRBJ2-7, the complete variable domain is EAGVAQSPRYKIIEKRQSVAFWCNPISGHATLYWYQQILGQGPKLLIQFQNNGVVDDSQLPKDRFSAERLKGVDSTLKIQPAKLEDSAVYLCASTLRAGTSGIGGEQYFGPGTRLTVT.

The chain uses TRBV29-1 and TRBJ2-1, with 8 bases aligning to TRBD2. Germline V gene data show CDR1 as SQVTM and CDR2 as ANQGSEA. Germline trimming cut 4 bases from V and 4 bases from J; bases unmatched to any gene: 9. The CDR3 covers 15 residues. CDR3 in amino acids: CSVGRAGDSYNEQFF. In DNA, the CDR3 is TGCAGCGTTGGGCGAGCGGGAGATAGTTACAATGAGCAGTTCTTC.

The V gene is TRBV7-9, the J gene TRBJ2-1; 7 bases align to TRBD1. V was clipped by 2 bases and J by 0 bases; unmatched bases: 1. Per the germline V gene, CDR1 is SEHNR and CDR2 is FQNEAQ (reference sequence). The CDR3 runs to 15 residues. Here the CDR3 reads CASSLRDSSYNEQFF. The CDR3 coding sequence is TGTGCCAGCAGCTTAAGGGACAGCTCCTACAATGAGCAGTTCTTC.

The chain couples TRBV2 to TRBJ1-5; TRBD1 is a possible D gene (6 bases). This CDR3 contains 14 residues. Trimming left V 4 bases short and J 7 bases short, with 14 bases between. Germline assignment: CDR1 SNHLY and CDR2 FYNNEI. In nucleotides, the CDR3 is TGTGCCAGCAGTGGTACAGGGAAGGACCAGCCCCAGCATTTT. Translated, it gives CASSGTGKDQPQHF.

The chain uses TRBV2 and TRBJ1-5; no clear D. The CDR3 runs to 13 residues. CDR1 SNHLY and CDR2 FYNNEI come from the germline V gene. With 6 bases removed from V and 5 bases from J, the gap between germline ends came to 11 bases. Here the CDR3 reads CASSQREDQPQHF. DNA of the CDR3: TGTGCCAGCAGCCAAAGGGAGGATCAGCCCCAGCATTTT. Using reference TRBV2 and TRBJ1-5 for the parts outside the CDR3, the full variable domain is EPEVTQTPSHQVTQMGQEVILRCVPISNHLYFYWYRQILGQKVEFLVSFYNNEISEKSEIFDDQFSVERPDGSNFTLKIRSTKLEDSAMYFCASSQREDQPQHFGDGTRLSIL.

V gene TRBV27 combines with J gene TRBJ2-5, with D perhaps being TRBD1 or TRBD2 (5 bases each). With 6 bases removed from V and 3 bases from J, the gap between germline ends came to 14 bases. This CDR3 is built from 14 residues. Germline V lookup: CDR1 MNHEY, CDR2 SMNVEV (reference sequence). CDR3 in DNA: TGTGCCAGCAGACCGACCGGGACGAAAGAGACCCAGTACTTC. Translated: CASRPTGTKETQYF.

The chain links TRBV18 to TRBJ2-7; TRBD1 matches at 8 bases. The J segment lost 2 bases and the V segment lost 3 bases, leaving 9 bases of the junction unmatched. The V gene's germline CDR1 is KGHSH and CDR2 LQKENI. The CDR3 is 16 amino acids. CDR3 in DNA: TGTGCCAGCTCACCGGGGACAGGCCGAATCACCTACGAGCAGTACTTC. Translation: CASSPGTGRITYEQYF.

The V gene is TRBV15, the J gene TRBJ2-2, with 8 bases aligning to TRBD2. After removal of 0 bases from V and 5 bases from J, the junction contained 2 bases not matched to a gene. Per germline, CDR1 LNHNV and CDR2 YYDKDF (reference sequence). This CDR3 is built from 15 residues. In nucleotides, the CDR3 is TGTGCCACCAGCAGAGATCCTAGCGGGACCGGGGAGCTGTTTTTT. Translation gives CATSRDPSGTGELFF.

About this clone: At the DNA level, this CDR3 is encoded by other sequences in the same sample as well. The rearrangement uses TRBV5-1 and TRBJ2-1, with unresolved D. Germline V gives CDR1 SGHRS, CDR2 YFSETQ. The V and J ends lost 0 bases and 0 bases respectively, with 7 bases between them. The CDR3 runs to 15 residues. This CDR3 is CASSLAASSYNEQFF. CDR3 DNA: TGCGCCAGCAGCTTGGCGGCAAGCTCCTACAATGAGCAGTTCTTC.